This T cell receptor beta chain came from a study of lung T cells in sarcoidosis with Löfgren's syndrome (dated by TCRdb to 2016 to 2017). Notes on the research overall: Sarcoidosis was described as a granulomatous, mainly pulmonary disease marked by CD4+ T cell accumulation in bronchoalveolar lavage fluid. The repertoire analyses focused on Löfgren's syndrome patients. The study at large found these results: Compared with control subjects, Lofgren's syndrome patients were reported to have TRAV12-1 and TRBV2 as the most expanded V gene segments. Recognition of a sarcoidosis-associated antigen was only suggested; the antigen itself remained putative and unidentified. Analysis of alphabeta pairing showed that TRAV12-1 paired preferentially with TRBV2, and the TCRs formed by this pairing showed CDR3 homology. Sharing of TRAV12-1 and TRBV2 CDR3 motifs among multiple Lofgren's syndrome patients was reported, suggesting public CD4+ TCR repertoires.

The study profiled TCR repertoires of CD4+ T cells collected through bronchoalveolar lavage. This clonotype appeared many times. Its antigen specificity is not known. The input lacks base qualities; no much larger clone sits a single base away. V drops 0 bases and J drops 10 bases, leaving 16 bases in between. Looking up the germline V gene (reference sequence) yields CDR1 SGHNT and CDR2 YYREEE. The CDR3 covers 15 residues, taking in both the cysteine and the phenylalanine. Only the CDR3 part of the read is kept: 45 bases, read in frame from the first base. Sequenced using an Illumina MiSeq. TCRdb passed the public sequencing reads through fastp at Q25 and MiXCR, retaining productive beta sequences. Each entry is one CDR3 protein sequence, shown with its most common DNA and genes. In all, the sample holds around 2,000 distinct CDR3 sequences, and 20% to 25% of those were seen once. The ten largest clones capture approximately 11% of the sample.

The V and J segments used are TRBV5-4 and TRBJ1-4, with TRBD1 perhaps the D gene, on 5 matching bases. This sequence originates from a human donor with sarcoidosis (Löfgren's syndrome or another form), or a control subject (not recorded which). Material for sequencing was CD4+ T cells from bronchoalveolar lavage. The DNA sequence reads TGTGCCAGCAGCTTGGCAGATATCCAGGGAGGAAAACTGTTTTTT. It translates as CASSLADIQGGKLFF.